Below, 23 T cell receptor beta chains from the same sample are listed, as sequenced in a study of tumor-infiltrating lymphocytes in localized non-small cell lung cancer (dated by TCRdb to the early 2020s). Libraries were built with the immunoSEQ multiplex PCR assay. TCRdb carries this immuneACCESS record with in-frame sequences only. Its versions omit some clonotypes, under half of them owing to an unresolved V gene in the studies checked, with the rest unexplained. In all, the sample holds about 23,000 clones, and approximately 70% of those were seen once. Of the sample, around 6% falls within the top ten clones. Sequenced input: lung tumor tissue. Every receptor here comes from a human donor with non-small cell lung cancer.

The chain carries TRBV5-6 and TRBJ1-4, with TRBD1 identical over 8 bases. The CDR3 consists of 14 residues. Germline V gene lookup returns CDR1 SGHDT and CDR2 YYEEEE. With V trimmed by 4 bases and J by 8 bases, 7 bases remained unmatched. CDR3 sequence reads: CASSGTGWEEKLFF. The CDR3 region has the DNA TGTGCCAGCAGCGGGACAGGTTGGGAGGAAAAACTGTTTTTT.

The table lists this clone with a few counts. The junction and the germline gene differ at one end; a read error may be behind it. The chain links TRBV28 to TRBJ1-4, with D perhaps matching TRBD1 (5 bases). Germline CDR1 and CDR2: MDHEN and SYDVKM. The CDR3 spans 11 residues. This chain's CDR3 is CASRKTGTPHF. The CDR3 bases are TGTGCCAGCAGAAAAACCGGGACCCCTCATTTT. Drawing the rest from reference TRBV28 and TRBJ1-4, the complete variable domain is DVKVTQSSRYLVKRTGEKVFLECVQDMDHENMFWYRQDPGLGLRLIYFSYDVKMKEKGDIPEGYSVSREKKERFSLILESASTNQTSMYLCASRKTGTPHFGSGTQLSVL.

The chain links TRBV5-1 to TRBJ2-7; D is possibly TRBD1 (6 bases). V was cut by 5 bases and J by 7 bases, with 19 bases left in between. CDR3 length: 14 amino acids. CDR1 is SGHRS and CDR2 is YFSETQ in the germline V gene. The CDR3 sequence: CASSPTIGGWEQYF. The CDR3 nucleotides are TGCGCCAGCAGTCCAACGATAGGGGGTTGGGAGCAGTACTTC.

This rearrangement joins TRBV29-1 to TRBJ1-1; 7 bases map to TRBD1. Trimming cost V 5 bases and J 1 base; bases outside gene matches: 13. This CDR3 is built from 16 residues. Germline V gives CDR1 SQVTM, CDR2 ANQGSEA. The CDR3 DNA reads TGCAGCGTTTCCGACAGGGTCATTCTAGGGAACACTGAAGCTTTCTTT. Its translation: CSVSDRVILGNTEAFF.

This chain links TRBV7-8 with TRBJ2-5; D assignment may be TRBD1 or TRBD2 (6 bases each). The length of the CDR3 is 15 residues. Germline lookup yields CDR1 SGHVS and CDR2 FQNEAQ. V lost 5 bases and J lost 5, with 18 bases in between. CDR3 coding DNA: TGTGCCAGCAGCCCTACGGGGGCGAGTCGGGAGACCCAGTACTTC. Its protein is CASSPTGASRETQYF.

The V call is TRBV6-6, the J call TRBJ1-4; D is uncertain. Germline lookup yields CDR1 MNHNY and CDR2 SVGAGI (reference sequence). CDR3 size: 13 residues. The germline V and J ends were trimmed by 5 bases and 8 bases, with 12 bases remaining between them. For the CDR3, the DNA is TGTGCCAGCAGTACCCTCATGGGGGAAAAACTGTTTTTT. Its protein is CASSTLMGEKLFF.

This clone appeared a few times. The chain combines TRBV7-2 with TRBJ1-1; D gene ambiguous. The germline V gene encodes CDR1 SGHTA and CDR2 FQGNSA. The CDR3 runs to 15 residues. V was pared by 1 base and J by 4 bases, with 13 bases between. CDR3 region: CASSLGEGGITEAFF. For the CDR3, the DNA is TGTGCCAGCAGCTTAGGGGAGGGAGGGATCACTGAAGCTTTCTTT. Drawing the rest from reference TRBV7-2 and TRBJ1-1, the complete variable domain is GAGVSQSPSNKVTEKGKDVELRCDPISGHTALYWYRQSLGQGLEFLIYFQGNSAPDKSGLPSDRFSAERTGGSVSTLTIQRTQQEDSAVYLCASSLGEGGITEAFFGQGTRLTVV.

The chain joins TRBV30 to TRBJ1-5; no clear D gene. CDR1 and CDR2 (germline): GTSNPN, SVGIG (reference sequence). The CDR3 is 13 amino acids. Trimming shortened V by 3 bases and J by 0 bases, and 6 bases separated the two germline ends. DNA for the CDR3: TGTGCCTGGAGAACCGATAGCAATCAGCCCCAGCATTTT. Translated, it gives CAWRTDSNQPQHF.

CDR3 amino acids: CASSRDKIEAFF. The CDR3 nucleotides are TGTGCCAGCTCACGGGACAAAATTGAAGCTTTCTTT. The chain carries TRBV18 and TRBJ1-1; possibly TRBD1 for D (6 bases). Germline V lookup: CDR1 KGHSH, CDR2 LQKENI. Trimming cost V 4 bases and J 7 bases, with 10 bases left between them. The CDR3 has 12 residues.

Here the CDR3 reads CASSGGQAGDTQYF. CDR3 coding DNA: TGTGCCAGCAGTGGGGGGCAGGCGGGAGATACGCAGTATTTT. The chain employs TRBV25-1 and TRBJ2-3; TRBD1 might be the D (6 bases). The CDR3 contains 14 residues. The V gene's germline CDR1 is MGHDK and CDR2 SYGVNS. Trimming took 4 bases from V and 5 from J, leaving 13 bases between them.

This rearrangement joins TRBV21-1 to TRBJ1-6; the D call of TRBD1 is as the table states it, not checked on the DNA. TRBV21-1 has pseudogene status. This CDR3 contains 20 residues. CDR3 coding DNA: TGTGCCAGCAGCAAACAAGGGGCCCAGTTTCCCAACTCCTATAATTCACCCCTCCACTTT. This translates into CASSKQGAQFPNSYNSPLHF.

CDR3 region: CASSVAGGPGSSYNEQFF. DNA for the CDR3: TGTGCCAGCAGCGTAGCGGGCGGGCCGGGGAGCTCCTACAATGAGCAGTTCTTC. The chain combines TRBV9 with TRBJ2-1; D might be TRBD2 (5 bases). Germline lookup yields CDR1 SGDLS and CDR2 YYNGEE. Trimming took 0 bases from V and 0 from J, leaving 16 bases between them. The CDR3 contains 18 residues.

This clone showed up just a few times. The chain combines TRBV7-2 with TRBJ2-5; 7 bases fit TRBD1. Germline CDR1 and CDR2: SGHTA and FQGNSA. The CDR3 runs to 15 residues. With V trimmed by 3 bases and J by 4 bases, 8 bases remained unmatched. The CDR3 spells CASSLVLGGAETQYF. CDR3 in DNA: TGTGCCAGCAGCTTGGTATTAGGGGGCGCAGAGACCCAGTACTTC.

The rearrangement joins TRBV4-3 to TRBJ2-2; D ambiguous. CDR1 and CDR2 from the germline V gene are LGHNA and YSLEER. CDR3 length: 14 residues. Between the trimmed V and J ends, which lost 1 base and 9 bases, there was a span of 12 bases. CDR3 nucleotide sequence: TGCGCCAGCAGCCAAGGGCCCACAGCTCGGGAGCTGTTTTTT. It is translated as CASSQGPTARELFF.

This clone was seen only once. The chain links TRBV25-1 to TRBJ2-2; perhaps TRBD2 as D (5 bases). Germline lookup yields CDR1 MGHDK and CDR2 SYGVNS. V shed 2 bases and J shed 0 bases, with 7 bases lying between them. CDR3 size: 15 residues. CDR3 amino acids: CASSEPGSNTGELFF. The CDR3 nucleotides read TGTGCCAGCAGTGAACCGGGGTCGAACACCGGGGAGCTGTTTTTT.

DNA for the CDR3: TGTGCCAGCAGCCCCGCGGGGAGCAGGCCGGCGTTGCACACCATATATTTT. Its translation: CASSPAGSRPALHTIYF. The chain carries TRBV11-3 and TRBJ1-3; no clear D gene. CDR3 length: 17 amino acids. The V gene's germline CDR1 is SGHNT and CDR2 YENEEA. V was clipped by 5 bases and J by 8 bases, with 25 bases between them.

The chain is built from TRBV15 and TRBJ1-1, with D hard to call. The length of the CDR3 is 13 residues. CDR1 is LNHNV and CDR2 is YYDKDF in the germline V gene (reference sequence). V dropped 1 base and J dropped 1 base, with 4 bases sitting between them. In DNA form, the CDR3 reads TGTGCCACCAGCAGAGCTCCGAACACTGAAGCTTTCTTT. Its translation: CATSRAPNTEAFF.

This clone turned up a few times. The rearrangement links TRBV7-2 to TRBJ1-2; tentative D call: TRBD1 (5 bases). There are 14 residues in the CDR3. Per germline, CDR1 SGHTA and CDR2 FQGNSA. Trimming removed 3 bases at V and 4 bases at J, with 12 bases between. The CDR3 is CASSFGQGVYGYTF. The DNA for the CDR3 is TGTGCCAGCAGCTTTGGCCAAGGGGTCTATGGCTACACCTTC. The complete variable domain, with remaining parts taken from reference TRBV7-2 and TRBJ1-2, reads GAGVSQSPSNKVTEKGKDVELRCDPISGHTALYWYRQSLGQGLEFLIYFQGNSAPDKSGLPSDRFSAERTGGSVSTLTIQRTQQEDSAVYLCASSFGQGVYGYTFGSGTRLTVV.

This chain joins TRBV7-2 and TRBJ1-2; 11 positions match TRBD1. CDR1 is SGHTA and CDR2 is FQGNSA in the germline V gene. The CDR3 extends over 15 amino acids. Germline trimming cut 5 bases from V and 3 bases from J; bases unmatched to any gene: 5. The CDR3 sequence is CASSKGQGADYGYTF. The CDR3 DNA reads TGTGCCAGCAGCAAAGGACAGGGGGCGGACTATGGCTACACCTTC.

This clone was seen once. V gene TRBV29-1 combines with J gene TRBJ1-4; TRBD1 might be the D (6 bases). Trimming cost V 4 bases and J 5 bases, with 11 bases left between them. The CDR3 is made up of 13 amino acids. Germline V lookup: CDR1 SQVTM, CDR2 ANQGSEA. The CDR3 nucleotides are TGCAGCGTTGGGAGGGGGATAAATGAAAAACTGTTTTTT. Protein product: CSVGRGINEKLFF.

By share, this clone ranks as medium-sized (0.01 to 0.1%). CDR3 amino acids: CATSRDDRGKKRNQPQHF. CDR3 sequence (DNA): TGTGCCACCAGCAGAGACGACAGGGGGAAGAAACGTAATCAGCCCCAGCATTTT. The genes are TRBV15 and TRBJ1-5; 9 bases align to TRBD1. Germline assignment: CDR1 LNHNV and CDR2 YYDKDF (reference sequence). The J segment lost 4 bases and the V segment lost 0 bases, leaving 10 bases of the junction unmatched. This CDR3 is built from 18 residues.

The chain carries TRBV27 and TRBJ2-5; no definite D call. Trimming stripped 4 bases from V and 7 bases from J, with 16 bases between. CDR1 and CDR2 from the germline V gene are MNHEY and SMNVEV (reference sequence). CDR3 length: 14 residues. The CDR3 is CASSSDSPWGTQYF. For the CDR3, the DNA is TGTGCCAGCAGTTCAGACTCCCCCTGGGGGACCCAGTACTTC.

The rearrangement uses TRBV7-2 and TRBJ1-2, with 7 bases aligning to TRBD1. Trimming took 1 base from V and 10 from J; bases not matched to a gene: 12. The CDR3 covers 15 residues. Per germline, CDR1 SGHTA and CDR2 FQGNSA. This CDR3 is CASSLGEGARTAYTF. The CDR3 region has the DNA TGTGCCAGCAGCTTAGGGGAGGGGGCGAGGACTGCCTACACCTTC.